This is a list of T cell receptor beta chains from one sample in a study of patients and donors after allogeneic stem cell transplantation. TCRdb used MiXCR to reprocess the RT-PCR reads, holding one entry per CDR3 protein. Of about a million distinct CDR3 sequences in the sample, about a sixth were seen once. Sequences were obtained from blood, either unsorted or a sorted T cell fraction (not recorded which). The receptors come from a human donor who was either an allogeneic HSCT recipient or a stem cell or donor lymphocyte infusion donor (not recorded which). It is not recorded whose cells these are; they may come from a transplant donor. CDR3s include the opening cysteine and the closing phenylalanine or tryptophan. D genes are given only for firm matches. Clone size is stated in some rows and not others, as once, few, many or a class when expanded.

v_gene	j_gene	abundance	d_gene	CDR3aa	CDR3nt
TRBV5-1	TRBJ2-7	NA	TRBD1	CASSSTPGQGGKQYF	TGCGCCAGCAGCTCAACTCCGGGACAGGGTGGTAAGCAGTACTTC
TRBV11-2	TRBJ1-2	NA	NA	CASSLSGQSYGYTF	TGTGCCAGCAGCTTATCCGGACAGAGCTATGGCTACACCTTC
TRBV5-1	TRBJ1-1	NA	TRBD1	CASRAGGPGTEAFF	TGCGCCAGCAGAGCAGGGGGGCCGGGCACTGAAGCTTTCTTT
TRBV20-1	TRBJ1-1	NA	NA	CSVSQSAGRITEAFF	TGCAGTGTTTCCCAATCAGCTGGGAGGATCACTGAAGCTTTCTTT
TRBV29-1	TRBJ2-1	NA	TRBD2	CSVEIAGGRDEQFF	TGCAGCGTTGAGATTGCGGGGGGCCGGGATGAGCAGTTCTTC
TRBV21-1	TRBJ1-6	NA	NA	CASSFSAAGANSPLHF	TGTGCCAGCAGCTTCTCAGCGGCAGGAGCTAATTCACCCCTCCACTTT
TRBV5-6	TRBJ1-1	NA	NA	CASSLGGSDTEAFF	TGTGCCAGCAGCTTGGGGGGCTCGGACACTGAAGCTTTCTTT
TRBV20-1	TRBJ2-1	NA	NA	CSASQTPRGEQFF	TGCAGTGCGAGCCAGACCCCCCGGGGGGAGCAGTTCTTC
TRBV12-3/TRBV12-4	TRBJ1-4	NA	NA	CASSLAGATGAEKLFF	TGTGCCAGCAGTTTGGCGGGGGCTACGGGAGCAGAAAAACTGTTTTTT
TRBV12-3/TRBV12-4	TRBJ1-1	many	NA	CASSYYGTENTEAFF	TGTGCCAGCAGCTACTACGGCACCGAAAACACTGAAGCTTTCTTT
TRBV11-3	TRBJ2-3	NA	NA	CASSLEPRASQVDTQYF	TGTGCCAGCAGCTTAGAGCCGCGGGCCTCGCAGGTAGATACGCAGTATTTT
TRBV12-3/TRBV12-4	TRBJ2-1	many	TRBD2	CASGTSGRLNEQFF	TGTGCCAGTGGCACTAGCGGGAGATTAAATGAGCAGTTCTTC
TRBV7-2	TRBJ2-3	NA	NA	CASSLAGRGPDTQYF	TGTGCCAGCAGCTTAGCAGGCCGGGGTCCAGATACGCAGTATTTT
TRBV29-1	TRBJ2-7	many	NA	CSVEGDPNEQYF	TGCAGCGTTGAGGGGGATCCAAACGAGCAGTACTTC
TRBV2	TRBJ2-7	NA	TRBD1	CASKELDRGSSEQYF	TGTGCCAGCAAGGAATTAGACAGGGGATCTAGCGAGCAGTACTTC
TRBV5-1	TRBJ1-2	NA	NA	CASSPDSTYGYTF	TGCGCCAGCAGTCCGGACAGTACCTATGGCTACACCTTC
TRBV12-3/TRBV12-4	TRBJ2-7	NA	NA	CASSSGGVRYEQYF	TGTGCCAGCAGCTCTGGGGGCGTGCGTTACGAGCAGTACTTC
TRBV5-1	TRBJ2-3	few	NA	CASHVGVGTDTQYF	TGCGCCAGCCACGTGGGGGTCGGAACAGATACGCAGTATTTT
TRBV20-1	TRBJ1-3	NA	NA	CSARDLRTGNTIYF	TGCAGTGCTAGAGATTTACGAACAGGAAACACCATATATTTT
TRBV10-3	TRBJ2-7	NA	NA	CAISESNRVGDEQYF	TGTGCCATCAGTGAGTCGAACAGGGTCGGGGACGAGCAGTACTTC
TRBV6-2/TRBV6-3	TRBJ1-1	few	NA	CARVRGGVPKMAFF	TGTGCCAGGGTGCGGGGGGGTGTGCCCAAGATGGCTTTCTTT
TRBV12-3/TRBV12-4	TRBJ2-2	NA	NA	CASSLRGRMNTGELFF	TGTGCCAGCAGTTTACGGGGACGGATGAACACCGGGGAGCTGTTTTTT
TRBV20-1	TRBJ1-1	few	NA	CSARDPDSPNTEAFF	TGCAGTGCTAGAGATCCGGACAGTCCGAACACTGAAGCTTTCTTT
TRBV6-5	TRBJ2-1	many	NA	CASSPEDYEQFF	TGTGCCAGCAGCCCCGAAGACTATGAGCAGTTCTTC
TRBV9	TRBJ1-5	many	TRBD1	CASSSQGAGQPQHF	TGTGCCAGCAGCTCACAGGGGGCCGGGCAGCCCCAGCATTTT
TRBV5-1	TRBJ2-3	few	NA	CASSLGDRSRGDTQYF	TGCGCCAGCAGCTTGGGGGACCGCTCGAGGGGAGATACGCAGTATTTT
TRBV24-1	TRBJ1-5	few	TRBD1	CATSDAGGDQPQHF	TGTGCCACCAGTGATGCAGGGGGTGATCAGCCCCAGCATTTT
TRBV3-1	TRBJ2-5	NA	NA	CASSQERVGETQYF	TGTGCCAGCAGCCAAGAAAGGGTAGGGGAGACCCAGTACTTC
TRBV6-2/TRBV6-3	TRBJ2-2	NA	NA	CASSYTSGSTGELFF	TGTGCCAGCAGTTACACGTCGGGTAGCACCGGGGAGCTGTTTTTT
TRBV6-2/TRBV6-3	TRBJ1-1	many	NA	CASSYTENTEAFF	TGTGCCAGCAGTTACACAGAGAACACTGAAGCTTTCTTT
TRBV6-2/TRBV6-3	TRBJ2-7	NA	NA	CASSYRGYWRDSSYEQYF	TGTGCCAGCAGTTACCGGGGATACTGGAGGGACAGCTCCTACGAGCAGTACTTC
TRBV7-2	TRBJ1-5	many	NA	CASSPDNGGEGQPQHF	TGTGCCAGCAGCCCCGACAATGGGGGCGAGGGTCAGCCCCAGCATTTT
TRBV5-1	TRBJ2-2	NA	NA	CATRKGGNTGELFF	TGCGCCACCAGAAAAGGTGGAAACACCGGGGAGCTGTTTTTT
TRBV6-2/TRBV6-3	TRBJ2-1	NA	NA	CASSYQADGGNEQFF	TGTGCCAGCAGTTATCAGGCGGACGGTGGTAATGAGCAGTTCTTC
TRBV11-2	TRBJ2-2	NA	NA	CASSLRGWVRTRGTGELFF	TGTGCCAGCAGCTTAAGGGGTTGGGTCAGGACAAGGGGCACCGGGGAGCTGTTTTTT
TRBV12-3/TRBV12-4	TRBJ2-1	NA	TRBD2	CANSLLAGGRIEQFF	TGTGCCAACAGTTTGTTGGCGGGAGGGCGTATTGAGCAGTTCTTC
TRBV29-1	TRBJ2-5	NA	TRBD1	CSVGGTVLGETQYF	TGCAGCGTTGGGGGGACAGTCCTAGGAGAGACCCAGTACTTC
TRBV3-1	TRBJ2-5	NA	NA	CASSQDKSEETQYF	TGTGCCAGCAGCCAAGATAAGTCAGAAGAGACCCAGTACTTC
TRBV20-1	TRBJ1-6	NA	NA	CSARGESSYNSPLHF	TGCAGTGCTAGGGGTGAAAGCTCCTATAATTCACCCCTCCACTTT
TRBV20-1	TRBJ1-4	few	NA	CSARDARAATNEKLFF	TGCAGTGCTAGAGATGCCAGGGCTGCAACTAATGAAAAACTGTTTTTT